This is a list of T cell receptor beta chains from one sample in a study of somatic mutations in cytotoxic T cells in rheumatoid arthritis. Profiled with immunoSEQ multiplex PCR; TCRdb holds only in-frame clones, not every one. The sample holds about 7,000 clones, roughly 65% seen once. Sequenced sample: CD8+ T cells sorted from blood. The receptors shown here come from a woman in her forties in good health. CDR3s leave out the opening cysteine and the closing phenylalanine or tryptophan. A D gene is named only where the DNA matches it firmly.

V	J	D	CDR3
TRBV6-5	TRBJ2-1	-	ASGIRAYNEQF
TRBV30	TRBJ1-1	-	AWTLDPTGTNTEAF
TRBV7-8	TRBJ2-1	TRBD2	ASSQYGTSGSIGEQF
TRBV27	TRBJ2-7	-	ASSQGPPSSYEQY
TRBV7-6	TRBJ2-7	TRBD1	ASSLYQGARLEQY
TRBV9	TRBJ2-7	TRBD2	ASSVGLAGGYEQY
TRBV11-2	TRBJ2-7	-	ASSFPSAGLGIYEQY
TRBV11-3	TRBJ2-3	TRBD1	ASSLRDSSTDTQY
TRBV7-5	TRBJ2-1	-	VRTPPSGGLSSYNEQF
TRBV6-1	TRBJ2-7	TRBD1	ASSTTGGGYEQY
TRBV19	TRBJ2-7	-	ASNWGPSYEQY
TRBV5-6	TRBJ2-3	-	ASSLMPDTQY
TRBV2	TRBJ2-1	TRBD2	ASSGSGRALYNEQF
TRBV11-3	TRBJ2-7	-	ASSFTGSSYEQY
TRBV10-2	TRBJ2-7	-	ASSESFYEQY
TRBV28	TRBJ2-7	-	ASEGSYEQY
TRBV11-3	TRBJ2-2	TRBD1	ASSLYLGGYTGELF
TRBV29-1	TRBJ2-5	TRBD1	SVTGIQTQY
TRBV11-3	TRBJ2-7	-	ASSLSPTAYEQY
TRBV6-5	TRBJ2-7	-	ASSYVDGLSYEQY
TRBV18	TRBJ2-2	TRBD2	ASSPYRSGNSNTGELF
TRBV2	-	-	ASTRTTYEQY
TRBV27	TRBJ2-1	TRBD2	ASSPDPSAGGQQF
TRBV5-6	TRBJ2-7	TRBD1	ASSSGTGRGEQY
TRBV4-1	TRBJ2-2	TRBD1	ASSRGQGLTGELF
TRBV19	TRBJ2-3	-	ASSHLFGDIADTQY
TRBV28	TRBJ1-1	TRBD1	ASSDRVSTEAF
TRBV18	TRBJ2-3	TRBD1	ASSQYEGQLTDTQY
TRBV4-1	TRBJ2-7	-	ASSQLPLDEQY
TRBV13	TRBJ1-1	-	ASSPGVAEAF
TRBV10-3	TRBJ1-1	-	AIRGGVDTEAF
TRBV27	TRBJ2-7	-	ASSLSRLSEQY
TRBV30	TRBJ2-7	-	AWGAGEQY
TRBV11-3	TRBJ1-3	-	ASSPPVSGNTIY
TRBV19	TRBJ2-7	-	ASSASYEQY
TRBV19	TRBJ2-5	TRBD2	ASSSKREGIPETQY
TRBV15	TRBJ2-2	-	ATRRGSNTGELF
TRBV29-1	TRBJ2-3	TRBD2	SVVFGGDTDTQY
TRBV27	TRBJ2-3	TRBD1	ASSLWTGADYRDTQY
TRBV2	TRBJ2-1	TRBD2	ASSEGAGEGYEQF
TRBV5-6	TRBJ2-7	TRBD2	ASSFAGDGYEQY
TRBV27	TRBJ2-1	-	ASSYGAYNEQF
TRBV7-9	TRBJ2-7	-	ASSLLGFPYEQY
TRBV6-1	TRBJ2-7	TRBD1	ASSDQGQPSYEQY
TRBV15	TRBJ2-3	-	ATSRDQRELATDTQY
TRBV6-1	TRBJ2-7	-	ASSESYSYEQY
TRBV6-5	TRBJ2-1	-	ASSYASFVNEQF
TRBV9	TRBJ1-2	TRBD1	ASSGGDRDDGYT
TRBV7-9	-	TRBD1	ASSSLLGTGGGYEQY
TRBV11-3	TRBJ2-7	TRBD2	ASSPSGLEQY
TRBV11-2	TRBJ2-1	-	ASRRLEVEQF
TRBV28	TRBJ1-4	TRBD1	ASSLRGQDWYEKLF
TRBV7-6	TRBJ2-7	-	ASSSLPGASYEQY
TRBV21-1	TRBJ2-5	-	ASSPTSGGPSRQETQY
TRBV9	TRBJ2-7	TRBD2	ASSVAPTSQSYEQY
TRBV7-6	TRBJ1-2	-	ASSLGRGGGYGYT
TRBV5-1	TRBJ2-2	-	ASSSGLNTGELF
TRBV7-9	TRBJ1-1	-	ANIVLMNTEAF
TRBV27	TRBJ2-7	TRBD1	ASSVTGWAYEQY